The next 18 T cell receptor beta chains were all read from a single sample in a study of shared clonotypes between healthy human individuals. TCRdb's table, derived via immunoSEQ multiplex PCR, lists solely in-frame clones and lacks some. The sample has fewer than 2.5 million clones, roughly 93% seen once. The sample consisted of naive CD4+ T cells from PBMCs. The subset: CD45RA+ positively selected. The receptors here all came from a man between 18 and 29 years old in good health. Some clones in this sample may be carry-over from other donors' samples.

The CDR3 is CASSRDRESYEQYF. CDR3 in DNA: TGTGCCAGTAGTAGGGACAGGGAATCCTACGAGCAGTACTTC. The chain uses TRBV19 and TRBJ2-7; 9 positions agree with TRBD1. The CDR3 contains 14 residues. Germline trimming cut 4 bases from V and 1 base from J; bases unmatched to any gene: 2. Germline V gene sequence: CDR1 LNHDA, CDR2 SQIVND (reference sequence).

The CDR3 sequence: CASSRLAGGQSDTQYF. The DNA of the CDR3 is TGCGCCAGCAGCCGACTCGCGGGAGGTCAATCAGATACGCAGTATTTT. The rearrangement joins TRBV4-3 to TRBJ2-3; 8 nucleotides match TRBD2. In germline, CDR1 is LGHNA, CDR2 YSLEER. V lost 4 bases, J lost 4 bases, and 10 bases stayed unmatched. This CDR3 has 16 residues.

The chain links TRBV7-2 to TRBJ2-7, with 10 positions matching TRBD2. Germline CDR1 reads SGHTA; CDR2 reads FQGNSA. The V and J ends lost 4 bases and 4 bases, in that order; junction bases with no gene match: 7. The CDR3 extends over 15 amino acids. CDR3 nucleotides: TGTGCCAGCAGCTCTTTAGCGGGAGGAGTTTACGAGCAGTACTTC. It specifies CASSSLAGGVYEQYF.

This rearrangement joins TRBV18 to TRBJ1-3; maybe TRBD1 (6 bases). CDR1 is KGHSH, CDR2 LQKENI, per germline. V dropped 5 bases and J dropped 0 bases, with 11 bases sitting between them. This CDR3 region has 15 residues. In nucleotides, the CDR3 is TGTGCCAGCTCAACAACAGGGTCCTCTGGAAACACCATATATTTT. It specifies CASSTTGSSGNTIYF.

The chain links TRBV30 to TRBJ2-7; D gene uncertain. The CDR3 covers 13 residues. CDR1 is GTSNPN and CDR2 is SVGIG in the germline V gene (reference sequence). V was clipped by 2 bases and J by 4 bases, with 12 bases between them. The CDR3 nucleotides are TGTGCCTGGAGTAGGGTCGAAGGTTACGAGCAGTACTTC. This gives the protein CAWSRVEGYEQYF.

CDR3 bases: TGTGCCTGGAGTATTGGGGGGGCTTTTCTCTATGGCTACACCTTC. It specifies CAWSIGGAFLYGYTF. V and J are TRBV30 and TRBJ1-2; perhaps TRBD1 as D (6 bases). Per the germline V gene, CDR1 is GTSNPN and CDR2 is SVGIG (reference sequence). The CDR3 contains 15 residues. The V end lost 2 bases, the J end lost 4 bases, and 17 bases lay between the germline ends.

V usage is TRBV15 and J usage is TRBJ1-4; D is uncertain. The V and J ends lost 0 bases and 4 bases respectively, with 9 bases between them. CDR1 is LNHNV and CDR2 is YYDKDF in the germline V gene (reference sequence). The CDR3 covers 15 residues. Written as DNA, the CDR3 is TGTGCCACCAGCAGAGACCCCCGGGGTAATGAAAAACTGTTTTTT. Its translation is CATSRDPRGNEKLFF.

This rearrangement joins TRBV7-2 to TRBJ1-2, with unresolved D. V lost 0 bases and J lost 7, with 12 bases in between. Per germline, CDR1 SGHTA and CDR2 FQGNSA. The CDR3 contains 14 residues. CDR3 amino acids: CASSLAFRGGGYTF. The CDR3 coding sequence is TGTGCCAGCAGCTTAGCTTTTCGAGGAGGTGGCTACACCTTC.

This sequence joins TRBV6-5 and TRBJ2-7; perhaps D is TRBD1 or TRBD2 (5 bases each). Trimming left V 4 bases short and J 2 bases short, with 9 bases between. CDR3 length: 13 residues. The germline V gene has CDR1 MNHEY and CDR2 SVGAGI. CDR3 sequence: CASSWGTPYEQYF. The CDR3 region has the DNA TGTGCCAGCAGTTGGGGGACCCCCTACGAGCAGTACTTC.

This chain joins TRBV9 and TRBJ1-2, with D tentatively TRBD1 (5 bases). Germline lookup yields CDR1 SGDLS and CDR2 YYNGEE. The V end was cut by 4 bases, the J end by 4 bases, with 11 bases between. This CDR3 contains 13 residues. The CDR3 DNA reads TGTGCCAGCAGCTTCTTGGGGCCCTATGGCTACACCTTC. It translates to CASSFLGPYGYTF.

The chain uses TRBV7-8 and TRBJ2-7; D may match TRBD1 or TRBD2 (5 bases each). The V and J ends lost 6 bases and 3 bases respectively, with 21 bases between them. From germline, CDR1 is SGHVS and CDR2 FQNEAQ. The CDR3 sequence is 16 residues long. CDR3 in amino acids: CASSLIGAQSFYEQYF. The CDR3 DNA sequence: TGTGCCAGCAGTTTGATCGGGGCCCAATCCTTCTACGAGCAGTACTTC. The full variable domain, rest sourced from reference TRBV7-8 and TRBJ2-7, is GAGVSQSPRYKVAKRGQDVALRCDPISGHVSLFWYQQALGQGPEFLTYFQNEAQLDKSGLPSDRFFAERPEGSVSTLKIQRTQQEDSAVYLCASSLIGAQSFYEQYFGPGTRLTVT.

The chain employs TRBV7-9 and TRBJ1-2; unclear D gene. Between the trimmed V and J ends, which lost 5 bases and 6 bases, there was a span of 10 bases. The germline gives CDR1 SEHNR, CDR2 FQNEAQ (reference sequence). CDR3 length equals 12 residues. The CDR3 DNA sequence: TGTGCCAGCAGCCGGGATTTCAATGGCTACACCTTC. Encoded protein: CASSRDFNGYTF.

In regard to this clone: Within the sample, other DNA sequences also encode this same CDR3. The V and J genes are TRBV5-1 and TRBJ2-3; 10 bases line up with TRBD2. Germline CDR1 reads SGHRS; CDR2 reads YFSETQ. J gave up 3 bases and V 1 base, and 2 bases lay outside the gene matches. This CDR3 has 15 residues. CDR3 coding DNA: TGCGCCAGCAGCTTGACTAGCGGGGCAACAGATACGCAGTATTTT. As protein: CASSLTSGATDTQYF.

The J gene is TRBJ2-7, the V gene TRBV9; 9 nucleotides align to TRBD1. In germline, CDR1 is SGDLS, CDR2 YYNGEE. The trim removed 8 bases at V and 6 bases at J, leaving 12 bases unmatched. The CDR3 has 14 amino acids. CDR3 in DNA: TGTGCCAGTACCCCCGCCGGGACAGGGCGCGAGCAGTACTTC. This encodes CASTPAGTGREQYF.

The V call is TRBV5-1, the J call TRBJ1-5, with 10 bases matching TRBD1. The CDR3 extends over 15 amino acids. The V segment lost 0 bases and the J segment 6 bases; nucleotides outside the gene matches: 3. The germline CDR1 and CDR2 sequences are SGHRS and YFSETQ. The DNA of the CDR3 is TGCGCCAGCAGCTTGGAGACAGGGGGCAGTCAGCCCCAGCATTTT. Its translation: CASSLETGGSQPQHF.

V usage is TRBV7-2 and J usage is TRBJ1-1; possibly TRBD1 for D (5 bases). Trimming took off 5 bases at V and 1 base at J, with 11 bases between the two ends. Germline V gives CDR1 SGHTA, CDR2 FQGNSA. CDR3 length equals 14 residues. The DNA of the CDR3 is TGTGCCAGCAGCCGGTCTGACAGGAACACTGAAGCTTTCTTT. This sequence encodes CASSRSDRNTEAFF.

The chain joins TRBV14 to TRBJ1-1; TRBD1 might be the D (5 bases). V lost 4 bases and J 6 bases, leaving 18 bases between the germline ends. The CDR3 has 15 residues. The V gene's germline CDR1 is SGHDN and CDR2 FVKESK. As DNA, the CDR3 is TGTGCCAGCAGCCCCACCCTCAGGGTTCGCGCTGAAGCTTTCTTT. This gives the protein CASSPTLRVRAEAFF.

The chain recombines TRBV10-3 with TRBJ2-2; no firm D call. The CDR3 spans 12 residues. Trimming removed 10 bases from V and 3 bases from J, with 9 bases in between. The V gene's germline CDR1 is ENHRY and CDR2 SYGVKD. This chain's CDR3 is CATNRDTGELFF. CDR3 nucleotides: TGTGCCACTAATAGGGACACCGGGGAGCTGTTTTTT.